The sequence of this T cell receptor beta chain was determined in a study of T-cell memory formation after mild COVID-19. Germline V lookup: CDR1 SGHTA, CDR2 FQGNSA. Trimming removed 3 bases from V and 0 bases from J, with 7 bases in between. This CDR3 is 14 amino acids long. Findings and caveats of the study: Contracting clones from day 15 to 85 showed balanced CD4/CD8; later expanders favored CD4+. Those CD4+ clones that contracted were mainly in CM and EM (CD8+ ones in EMRA). The appearance of some responding clones in pre-infection memory suggested that cross-reactive memory joined.

This clonotype was picked up many times. Its antigen is undetermined. A single record per CDR3 protein comes from TCRdb applying MiXCR to the 5' RACE reads. The data show more than 150,000 distinct CDR3 sequences, less than 20% seen once. The chain links TRBV7-2 to TRBJ2-3; D perhaps matches TRBD2 (5 bases). The TCR originated in a man in his late teens or twenties who had mild COVID-19 (a few samples of this study predate the infection). Cell type and time point are not known. The sequenced sample was PBMCs or a T cell subset sorted from them (not recorded which). CDR3 bases: TGTGCCAGCAGCTTCGGAGGTAGCACAGATACGCAGTATTTT. It encodes CASSFGGSTDTQYF.